The subject of this entry is one TCR beta chain. Its antigen specificity is not known. The record has no base qualities; no much larger clone is one base away. TCRbeta CDR3 regions were amplified from genomic DNA by means of the immunoSEQ Assay, a bias-controlled multiplex PCR. The paper's processing steps were these. The number of nucleated cells in each sample was estimated by amplification of reference gene primers within the assay. Sequence reads were collapsed and filtered to measure the absolute abundance of every unique TCRbeta CDR3 rearrangement. For each sample, productive Simpson clonality was calculated by taking the square root of Simpson's diversity index across productive rearrangements. This immuneACCESS table, as held by TCRdb, lists in-frame sequences with V and J called but not all clones. Of the missing ones, under half trace to an unresolved V gene in checked studies; the others have no known cause. The D gene and trimming were derived from the DNA, and the V and J assignments and clone size from that table. The sample table shows 310,000 or so clones, and 80% to 90% are seen once. Jointly, the top ten make up 8.5% to 12% of the sample.

The sample comes from a study of blood T cell repertoires in COVID-19 (dated by TCRdb to 2020 to 2021). Study-wide context: Samples covering the acute and convalescent phases of COVID-19 were provided by collaborators in the United States, Italy and Spain. The repertoires were released in a freely available public database meant as a resource for research on the immune response to SARS-CoV-2. Deeply sampled blood TCRbeta repertoires from subjects exposed to, actively infected with, or recovered from COVID-19 were included in the dataset. Samples came from the ongoing ImmuneRACE study (first 160 participants) plus 1,254 subjects from 6 global collaborators. The material from the prospective study consisted of cDNA or gDNA derived from T cells, B-cell-depleted T cells, or PBMCs. Nearly every sample came with metadata listing a de-identified subject ID, COVID-19 status, age in years and sex. Where available, HLA class I and class II types were taken from metadata supplied by the sample provider and were not determined by assay-based typing. What the research found in general, with its limitations: How much clinical and demographic metadata was included differed by source and by participant, and the metadata was provided uncurated.

In the prospective study, participants were roughly 18 to 100 years old, resided in about two dozen geographic areas of the United States, and were enrolled through a virtual design. In the prospective study, participants were assigned to cohorts based on the clinical history participants reported in a screening survey and a study questionnaire. For ImmuneRACE Cohort 3, a participant was defined as recovered based on two consecutive negative NP/OP PCR tests, clearance by a healthcare professional, or resolution of symptoms. Mobile phlebotomists in the prospective study collected whole blood, serum and a nasopharyngeal or oropharyngeal swab from every participant. Prospective study participants could optionally give additional blood draws and questionnaires over an approximately 2-month period. Blood samples from the prospective study were shipped frozen or at room temperature prior to DNA extraction.

Taken from the germline V gene, the CDR1 and CDR2 loops are SGHRS and YFSETQ. The junction shows trimming of 0 bases on V and 7 bases on J, and the gene matches do not reach 7 bases of it. CDR3 length: 16 amino acids, cysteine to phenylalanine. Only the CDR3 region is kept as DNA, spanning 48 bases read in frame from base 1. The V gene is TRBV5-1 and the J gene is TRBJ2-1; 10 of the junction bases match TRBD1. The sequenced material came from PBMCs or T cells enriched from blood (not recorded which). The sequence was obtained from a woman between 18 and 29 years old who had recovered from COVID-19. CDR3 region: CASSLGVGTGANEQFF. At the DNA level, the sequence is TGCGCCAGCAGCTTGGGGGTCGGGACAGGGGCAAATGAGCAGTTCTTC.